This entry lists 15 T cell receptor beta chains sequenced from one sample in a study of pediatric ulcerative colitis. Assay: immunoSEQ multiplex PCR; the TCRdb copy retains only in-frame clones and omits some. The repertoire holds 36,000 or so clones, with roughly 72% as singletons. The rectum was sampled with one to two pinch biopsies at colonoscopy. Specimen: gut tissue. All receptors come from a boy younger than 18 with moderate ulcerative colitis.

The chain links TRBV5-6 to TRBJ2-1; 9 nucleotides align to TRBD1. The CDR3 is 16 amino acids. With V trimmed by 4 bases and J by 9 bases, 14 bases remained unmatched. Germline V gene sequence: CDR1 SGHDT, CDR2 YYEEEE. The CDR3 loop is CASSDTGGLSYVEQFF. CDR3 DNA sequence: TGTGCCAGCAGCGACACAGGGGGCCTATCTTATGTTGAGCAGTTCTTC. The whole variable domain, remainder taken from reference TRBV5-6 and TRBJ2-1, is DAGVTQSPTHLIKTRGQQVTLRCSPKSGHDTVSWYQQALGQGPQFIFQYYEEEERQRGNFPDRFSGHQFPNYSSELNVNALLLGDSALYLCASSDTGGLSYVEQFFGPGTRLTVL.

This clone was observed a handful of times. V is TRBV27 and J is TRBJ2-6; D possibly corresponds to TRBD2 (5 bases). The CDR3 extends over 13 amino acids. The germline V and J ends were trimmed by 8 bases and 4 bases, with 9 bases remaining between them. Germline CDR1 MNHEY, CDR2 SMNVEV (reference sequence). Here the CDR3 reads CASRGFGANVLTF. As DNA, the CDR3 is TGTGCCAGCCGAGGGTTCGGGGCCAACGTCCTGACTTTC.

The chain joins TRBV9 to TRBJ1-6; weak D call: TRBD1 (6 bases). V lost 3 bases and J 9 bases, leaving 13 bases between the germline ends. Germline values: CDR1 SGDLS, CDR2 YYNGEE. The CDR3 extends over 14 amino acids. The CDR3, as DNA: TGTGCCAGCAGCGACACAGGGTTTGGTTCACCCCTCCACTTT. Protein sequence: CASSDTGFGSPLHF.

DNA for the CDR3: TGCGCCAGCAGCCCCGGGAGGGCCTCGGATACGCAGTATTTT. Translating it yields CASSPGRASDTQYF. This chain uses TRBV5-1 with TRBJ2-3, with 8 bases matching TRBD2. From germline, CDR1 is SGHRS and CDR2 YFSETQ. With 4 bases clipped from V and 6 bases from J, the junction kept 7 bases outside the gene matches. The CDR3 runs to 14 residues.

This clone was seen only once. The rearrangement uses TRBV19 and TRBJ1-1; D not certain. CDR1 and CDR2 (germline): LNHDA, SQIVND (reference sequence). CDR3 size: 13 residues. The ends were cut back, 7 bases at V and 1 base at J, with 10 bases in the middle. The CDR3 DNA sequence: TGTGCCAGTATAGTAGGACCGAACACTGAAGCTTTCTTT. Translated, it gives CASIVGPNTEAFF. The full variable domain, completed using reference TRBV19 and TRBJ1-1, is DGGITQSPKYLFRKEGQNVTLSCEQNLNHDAMYWYRQDPGQGLRLIYYSQIVNDFQKGDIAEGYSVSREKKESFPLTVTSAQKNPTAFYLCASIVGPNTEAFFGQGTRLTVV.

This clone showed up just a few times. The chain employs TRBV12-5 and TRBJ2-7; D ambiguous. This CDR3 has 13 amino acids. Trimming stripped 0 bases from V and 7 bases from J, with 10 bases between. Germline V lookup: CDR1 LGHNT, CDR2 FRNRAP. CDR3 region: CASGLVDLGEQYF. CDR3 coding DNA: TGTGCTAGTGGTTTGGTAGACCTTGGGGAGCAGTACTTC.

This chain uses TRBV28 with TRBJ1-4, with D hard to call. Germline V gene sequence: CDR1 MDHEN, CDR2 SYDVKM. Deletions cut 1 base from V and 0 bases from J, with 6 bases between. CDR3 length: 15 amino acids. The CDR3 bases are TGTGCCAGCAGTTTATACTTGACAACTAATGAAAAACTGTTTTTT. This translates into CASSLYLTTNEKLFF.

This clone was seen a single time. V gene TRBV10-3 combines with J gene TRBJ2-3; 7 positions agree with TRBD1. The CDR3 runs to 14 residues. CDR1 is ENHRY and CDR2 is SYGVKD in the germline V gene. Unmatched junction bases numbered 3, after V lost 4 bases and J lost 2 bases. The CDR3 reads CAISGDSSTDTQYF. CDR3 DNA: TGTGCCATCAGTGGGGACAGTTCCACAGATACGCAGTATTTT.

The CDR3 nucleotides read TGTGCCAGCAGCTTAGCAGTTCCGGGGGGGTCCTACAATGAGCAGTTCTTC. Amino acids: CASSLAVPGGSYNEQFF. The rearrangement joins TRBV7-6 to TRBJ2-1, with 8 bases fitting TRBD2. This CDR3 spans 17 amino acids. The germline CDR1 and CDR2 sequences are SGHVS and FNYEAQ. V lost 0 bases to trimming and J lost 1 base; unmatched junction nucleotides: 5.

The chain couples TRBV7-2 to TRBJ2-7; 12 bases are a match to TRBD2. The trim removed 1 base at V and 3 bases at J, leaving 4 bases unmatched. The germline gives CDR1 SGHTA, CDR2 FQGNSA. The CDR3 is 16 residues long. This chain's CDR3 is CASSLDMTSGSYEQYF. DNA of the CDR3: TGTGCCAGCAGCTTAGATATGACTAGCGGGAGCTACGAGCAGTACTTC.

This clone was counted once. The chain recombines TRBV7-2 with TRBJ2-7; D is perhaps TRBD2 (6 bases). Germline assignment: CDR1 SGHTA and CDR2 FQGNSA. With 7 bases removed from V and 4 bases from J, the gap between germline ends came to 17 bases. The length of the CDR3 is 14 residues. The CDR3 DNA reads TGTGCCAGCACCACCGGGCGGGGAACTTACGAGCAGTACTTC. It yields the protein CASTTGRGTYEQYF.

This clone was seen only once. The V and J genes are TRBV6-1 and TRBJ1-5; D ambiguous. The germline CDR1 and CDR2 sequences are MNHNS and SASEGT. The CDR3 sequence is 14 residues long. V gave up 3 bases and J gave up 9 bases, with 15 bases separating them. The CDR3 loop reads CASSDPGSPRPQHF. CDR3 in DNA: TGTGCCAGCAGTGACCCCGGGTCCCCGAGGCCCCAGCATTTT.

V gene TRBV7-9 combines with J gene TRBJ2-3; weak D call: TRBD2 (5 bases). CDR1 is SEHNR and CDR2 is FQNEAQ in the germline V gene (reference sequence). The CDR3 extends over 13 amino acids. Between the trimmed V and J ends, which lost 3 bases and 3 bases, there was a span of 7 bases. This chain's CDR3 is CASSFSGTDTQYF. CDR3 nucleotides: TGTGCCAGCAGCTTTTCGGGGACAGATACGCAGTATTTT.

The CDR3 DNA reads TGTGCCAGCAGCTTGGTGGGTTCTGGAAACACCATATATTTT. It is translated as CASSLVGSGNTIYF. The chain recombines TRBV5-6 with TRBJ1-3; D call uncertain. The CDR3 has 14 amino acids. Deletions cut 0 bases from V and 1 base from J, with 5 bases between. Germline V CDR1 and CDR2: SGHDT, YYEEEE.

This clone was seen a handful of times. V is TRBV20-1 and J is TRBJ1-1; D is unresolved. CDR1 is DFQATT, CDR2 SNEGSKA, per germline (reference sequence). The germline V and J ends were trimmed by 3 bases and 8 bases, with 10 bases remaining between them. The CDR3 totals 11 residues. CDR3: CSARRLQEAFF. CDR3 coding DNA: TGCAGTGCTAGGCGGTTGCAGGAAGCTTTCTTT.